This T cell receptor (beta chain) was identified in a study of T cell changes during pregnancy in multiple sclerosis. This table comes from immunoSEQ multiplex PCR, and its TCRdb copy is limited to in-frame clones, with some not included. Counted here are around 65,000 clones, 90% occurring once; the ten biggest clones make up around 3.3%. Trimming left V 2 bases short and J 8 bases short, with 10 bases between. CDR3 length: 13 residues. Germline loops: CDR1 MNHEY, CDR2 SVGAGI. The rearrangement uses TRBV6-5 and TRBJ1-3, with TRBD1 as a possible D gene (5 bases). The sample consisted of peripheral blood, taken in the first trimester of pregnancy. The TCR comes from a female donor in good health, enrolled as a control in a pregnancy study. CDR3 region: CASSYLLGDTIYF. Written as DNA, the CDR3 is TGTGCCAGCAGTTACCTCCTAGGGGACACCATATATTTT.